Listed here is a single TCR beta chain. The antigen this receptor binds is unknown. No much larger clone exists at a distance of one base, and base qualities are not known. The run used an Illumina NovaSeq 6000. TCRalpha and TCRbeta cDNA libraries were built by 5'RACE with constant-segment primers, adding sample barcodes and unique molecular identifiers. RNA was extracted from every sample with Trizol reagent. The libraries were amplified in two PCR steps, and the second step added a second sample barcode and Illumina TruSeq adapters. Libraries were sequenced on an Illumina NovaSeq with 2 x 150 bp paired-end reads. Concerning the study's data processing: Reads were demultiplexed and collapsed into UMI-guided consensus sequences with migec v1.2.7. Using mixcr v2.1.11, UMI consensuses were aligned to TRA and TRB V and J templates and then assembled into clonotypes. A clonotype was counted as expanded or contracted only if both edgeR and NoisET called the change significant, with noise models trained on biological replicates. For edgeR calls, a false discovery rate-adjusted p below 0.01 and a log2 fold-change threshold of 1 were applied. As an exploratory analysis of dynamics, max-normalized trajectories of the 1000 most abundant clonotypes were examined with PCA combined with hierarchical clustering. Separately sequenced CD4+ and CD8+ repertoires were used to assign a CD4 or CD8 phenotype to each responding clone. TCRdb reprocessed the public reads (quality trimming at Q25 with fastp, clone calling with MiXCR) and kept in-frame beta chains. Under each unique CDR3 protein, matching rows form one entry showing the most common genes and DNA. The V and J calls and clone size come from TCRdb's table, not from the authors' own analysis. The sample records about 440,000 distinct CDR3 sequences, 15% to 20% of which are singletons. Around 8% of the sample is held by the ten biggest clonotypes.

Reading from cysteine to phenylalanine, the CDR3 counts 16 amino acids. The kept DNA is CDR3 alone, 48 bases in frame from the first base. CDR1 and CDR2 were assigned from the germline V gene as SGHDN and FVKESK. Trimming takes 4 bases from V and 1 base from J, and the germline ends sit 14 bases apart. This sample is drawn from a study of T-cell memory formation after mild COVID-19 (dated by TCRdb to the early 2020s). Regarding the study in general: TCR sequence clusters from the two donors were found to be largely donor specific. In a couple of donors, T-cell clones that expanded and contracted after mild COVID-19 were tracked by sequencing TCRalpha and TCRbeta repertoires over time. The cohort comprised two young, previously healthy adult volunteers, one female and one male. What the research found in general, with its limitations: Only a couple of mild cases were covered in the study, and larger cohorts including severe cases with pre-infection samples were considered necessary. The second-wave clones that peaked on day 37 were not confirmed to be SARS-CoV-2 specific. Clones contracting from day 15 to 85 had balanced CD4/CD8 phenotypes, while a second wave expanding from day 15 to 37 was biased towards CD4+. Contracting CD4+ clones turned up mainly in the CM and EM memory subsets, whereas EMRA was where CD8+ clones were enriched. The detection of some responding clones in pre-infection memory suggests that pre-existing cross-reactive memory T cells joined the SARS-CoV-2 response.

PBMCs were isolated by Ficoll-Paque density gradient centrifugation. Sequenced material: PBMCs or a T cell subset sorted from them (not recorded which). This clonotype originated in an adult woman who had mild COVID-19 (a few samples of this study predate the infection). The sample titles of this study are shuffled in the database, so cell type and time point are left out; the donor was told from shared clones. The rearrangement combines TRBV14 with TRBJ2-1, with the D call tentatively TRBD1 or TRBD2, each fitting 6 bases. CDR3 region: CASSLLRGESYNEQFF. The sequenced DNA: TGTGCCAGCAGCCTCCTTAGGGGGGAGTCCTACAATGAGCAGTTCTTC.